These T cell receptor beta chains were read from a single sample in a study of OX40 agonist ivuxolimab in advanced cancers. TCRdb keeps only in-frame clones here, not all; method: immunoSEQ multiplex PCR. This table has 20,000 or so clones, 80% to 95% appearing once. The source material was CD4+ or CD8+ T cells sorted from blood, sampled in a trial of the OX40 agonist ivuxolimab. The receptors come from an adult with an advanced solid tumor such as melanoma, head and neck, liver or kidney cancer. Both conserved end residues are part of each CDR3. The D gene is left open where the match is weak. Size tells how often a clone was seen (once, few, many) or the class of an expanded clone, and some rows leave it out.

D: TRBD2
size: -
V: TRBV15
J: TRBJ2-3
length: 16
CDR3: CATSRMTSGPTDTQYF
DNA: TGTGCCACCAGCAGAATGACTAGCGGGCCCACAGATACGCAGTATTTT

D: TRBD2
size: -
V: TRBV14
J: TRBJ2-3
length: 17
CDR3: CASSQGTSLPYTDTQYF
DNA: TGTGCCAGCAGCCAAGGGACTAGCTTACCCTACACAGATACGCAGTATTTT

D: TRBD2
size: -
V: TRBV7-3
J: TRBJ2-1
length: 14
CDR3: CASSFGLAGNEQFF
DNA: TGTGCCAGCAGCTTCGGACTAGCGGGTAATGAGCAGTTCTTC

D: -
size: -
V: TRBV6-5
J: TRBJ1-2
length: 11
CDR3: CASRDSYGYTF
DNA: TGTGCCAGCAGGGACAGCTATGGCTACACCTTC

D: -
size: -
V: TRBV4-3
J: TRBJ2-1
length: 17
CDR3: CASSHISGLASYNEQFF
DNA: TGCGCCAGCAGCCATATATCGGGGCTAGCCTCCTACAATGAGCAGTTCTTC

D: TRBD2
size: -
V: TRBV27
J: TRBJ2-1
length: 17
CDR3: CASRHGLAGVGYNEQFF
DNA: TGTGCCAGCAGACATGGACTAGCGGGAGTTGGGTACAATGAGCAGTTCTTC

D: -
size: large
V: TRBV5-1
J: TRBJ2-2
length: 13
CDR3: CASASLATGELFF
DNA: TGCGCCAGCGCATCCTTAGCAACTGGGGAGCTGTTTTTT

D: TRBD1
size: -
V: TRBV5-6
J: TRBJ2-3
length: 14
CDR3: CASSPGTGADTQYF
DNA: TGTGCCAGCAGCCCCGGGACAGGGGCAGATACGCAGTATTTT

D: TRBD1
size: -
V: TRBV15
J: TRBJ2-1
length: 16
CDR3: CATSRTTGTGGDEQFF
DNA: TGTGCCACCAGCAGAACTACCGGGACAGGGGGAGATGAGCAGTTCTTC

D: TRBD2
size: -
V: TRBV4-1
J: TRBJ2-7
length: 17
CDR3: CASSQDIGGRASYEQYF
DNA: TGCGCCAGCAGCCAAGATATCGGCGGGAGGGCCAGTTACGAGCAGTACTTC

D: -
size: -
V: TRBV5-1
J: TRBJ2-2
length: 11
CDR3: CASSTGGELFF
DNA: TGCGCCAGCAGTACCGGCGGGGAGCTGTTTTTT

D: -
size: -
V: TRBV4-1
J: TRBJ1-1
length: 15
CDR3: CASSQEAGWNTEAFF
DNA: TGCGCCAGCAGCCAAGAGGCAGGGTGGAACACTGAAGCTTTCTTT

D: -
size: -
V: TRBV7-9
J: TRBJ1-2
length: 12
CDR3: CASSLGVDGYTF
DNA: TGTGCCAGCAGCTTAGGCGTCGATGGCTACACCTTC

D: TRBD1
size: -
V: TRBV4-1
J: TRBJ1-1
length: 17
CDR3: CASSQVDRGSGNTEAFF
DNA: TGCGCCAGCAGCCAAGTCGACAGGGGGTCCGGGAACACTGAAGCTTTCTTT

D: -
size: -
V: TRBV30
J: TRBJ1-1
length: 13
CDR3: CAWQGQLNTEAFF
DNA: TGTGCCTGGCAAGGACAGTTGAACACTGAAGCTTTCTTT

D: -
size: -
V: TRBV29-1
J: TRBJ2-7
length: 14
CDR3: CSVDKTGSSYEQYF
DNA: TGCAGCGTTGACAAGACGGGGTCCTCCTACGAGCAGTACTTC

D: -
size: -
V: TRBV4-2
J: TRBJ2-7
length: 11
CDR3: CASEGNYEQYF
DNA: TGTGCCTCCGAGGGAAACTACGAGCAGTACTTC

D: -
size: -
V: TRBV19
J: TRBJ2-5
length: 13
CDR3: CASSPGGWETQYF
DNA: TGTGCCAGTAGTCCCGGGGGCTGGGAGACCCAGTACTTC

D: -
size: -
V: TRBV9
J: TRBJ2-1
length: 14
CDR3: CASSVGDWANEQFF
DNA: TGTGCCAGCAGCGTAGGGGACTGGGCAAACGAGCAGTTCTTC

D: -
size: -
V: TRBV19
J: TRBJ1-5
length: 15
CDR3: CASSIGGLINQPQHF
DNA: TGTGCCAGTAGTATAGGGGGCCTGATCAATCAGCCCCAGCATTTT

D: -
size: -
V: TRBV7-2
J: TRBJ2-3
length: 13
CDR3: CASSFGSTDTQYF
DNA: TGTGCCAGCAGCTTTGGTAGCACAGATACGCAGTATTTT

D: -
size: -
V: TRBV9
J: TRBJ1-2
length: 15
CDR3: CASSAASGTPYGYTF
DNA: TGTGCCAGCAGCGCGGCCTCCGGGACTCCCTATGGCTACACCTTC

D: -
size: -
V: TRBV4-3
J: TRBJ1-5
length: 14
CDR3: CASSQDRGNQPQHF
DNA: TGCGCCAGCAGCCAAGACAGGGGAAATCAGCCCCAGCATTTT

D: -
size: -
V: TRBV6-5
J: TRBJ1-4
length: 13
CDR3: CASSYSSGGKLFF
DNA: TGTGCCAGCAGTTACTCAAGTGGGGGAAAACTGTTTTTT

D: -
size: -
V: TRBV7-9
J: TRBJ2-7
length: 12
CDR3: CASSSLTYEQYF
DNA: TGTGCCAGCAGCTCCTTAACCTACGAGCAGTACTTC

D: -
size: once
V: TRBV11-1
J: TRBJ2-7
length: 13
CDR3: CASSSGTIYEQYF
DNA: TGTGCCAGCAGCTCCGGGACCATTTACGAGCAGTACTTC

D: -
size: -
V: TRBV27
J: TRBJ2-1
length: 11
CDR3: CASSFYNEQFF
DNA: TGTGCCAGCAGCTTCTACAATGAGCAGTTCTTC

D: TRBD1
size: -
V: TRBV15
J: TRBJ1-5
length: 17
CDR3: CATSRVETGWVNQPQHF
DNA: TGTGCCACCAGCAGAGTGGAGACAGGGTGGGTGAATCAGCCCCAGCATTTT

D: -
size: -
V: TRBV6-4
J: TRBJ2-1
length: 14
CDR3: CASSEVRNNNEQFF
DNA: TGTGCCAGCAGTGAGGTCAGGAACAACAATGAGCAGTTCTTC

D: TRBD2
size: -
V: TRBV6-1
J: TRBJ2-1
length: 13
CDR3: CASIFWGGVEQFF
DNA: TGTGCCAGTATCTTCTGGGGGGGGGTTGAGCAGTTCTTC

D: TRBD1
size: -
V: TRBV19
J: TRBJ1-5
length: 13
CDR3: CASSPTGYQPQHF
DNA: TGTGCCAGTAGTCCGACAGGGTATCAGCCCCAGCATTTT

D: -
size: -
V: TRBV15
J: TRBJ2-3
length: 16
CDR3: CATSRDPGAVTDTQYF
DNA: TGTGCCACCAGCAGAGATCCAGGAGCGGTCACAGATACGCAGTATTTT

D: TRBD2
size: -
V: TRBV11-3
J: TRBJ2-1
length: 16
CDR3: CASSLGGTSAYNEQFF
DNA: TGTGCCAGCAGCTTAGGGGGGACTAGCGCCTACAATGAGCAGTTCTTC

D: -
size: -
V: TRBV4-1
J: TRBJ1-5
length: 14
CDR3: CASSQVATNQPQHF
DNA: TGCGCCAGCAGCCAAGTGGCCACAAATCAGCCCCAGCATTTT

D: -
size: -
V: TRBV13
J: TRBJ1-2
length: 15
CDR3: CASSLDRALRDGYTF
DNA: TGTGCCAGCAGCCTCGACCGGGCACTGAGAGATGGCTACACCTTC

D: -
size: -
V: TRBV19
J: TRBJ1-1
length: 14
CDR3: CASSTGSGVTEAFF
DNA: TGTGCCAGTAGTACGGGTTCGGGGGTGACTGAAGCTTTCTTT

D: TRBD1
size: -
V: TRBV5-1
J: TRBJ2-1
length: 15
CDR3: CASSGTGTGENEQFF
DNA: TGCGCCAGCAGCGGAACCGGGACAGGGGAAAATGAGCAGTTCTTC

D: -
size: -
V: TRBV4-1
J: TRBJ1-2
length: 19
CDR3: CASSQDRSVGTSSYYGYTF
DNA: TGCGCCAGCAGCCAAGACCGCTCTGTGGGGACCTCGAGTTACTATGGCTACACCTTC

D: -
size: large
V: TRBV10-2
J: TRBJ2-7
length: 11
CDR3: CASSESYEQYF
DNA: TGCGCCAGCAGTGAGTCTTACGAGCAGTACTTC

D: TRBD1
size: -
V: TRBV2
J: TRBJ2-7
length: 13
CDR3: CASSGTGAFEQYF
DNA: TGTGCCAGCAGTGGGACAGGGGCTTTCGAGCAGTACTTC

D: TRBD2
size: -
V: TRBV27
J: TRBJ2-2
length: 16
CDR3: CASSLLAGSNTGELFF
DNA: TGTGCCAGCAGTTTACTAGCGGGGTCGAACACCGGGGAGCTGTTTTTT

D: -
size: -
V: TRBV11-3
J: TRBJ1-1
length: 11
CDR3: CASSKLGEAFF
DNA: TGTGCCAGCAGCAAGTTGGGTGAAGCTTTCTTT

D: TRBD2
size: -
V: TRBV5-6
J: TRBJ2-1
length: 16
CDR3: CASSLAGLAGENEQFF
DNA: TGTGCCAGCAGCTTGGCGGGACTAGCGGGAGAGAATGAGCAGTTCTTC

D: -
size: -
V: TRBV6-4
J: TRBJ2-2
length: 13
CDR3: CASSDGVPGELFF
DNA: TGTGCCAGCAGTGATGGGGTACCCGGGGAGCTGTTTTTT

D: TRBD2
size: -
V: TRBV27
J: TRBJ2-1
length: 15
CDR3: CASSATSGRVFPMFF
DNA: TGTGCCAGCAGTGCTACTAGCGGGAGGGTTTTCCCCATGTTCTTC

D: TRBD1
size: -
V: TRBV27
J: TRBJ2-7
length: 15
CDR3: CASSLVGQEFYEQYF
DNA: TGTGCCAGCAGTTTAGTGGGACAGGAATTCTACGAGCAGTACTTC

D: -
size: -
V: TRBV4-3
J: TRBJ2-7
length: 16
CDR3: CASSQGAQLGAYEQYF
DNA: TGCGCCAGCAGCCAAGGCGCCCAACTAGGGGCCTACGAGCAGTACTTC

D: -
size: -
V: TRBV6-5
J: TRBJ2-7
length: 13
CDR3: CASSFGHSYEQYF
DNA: TGTGCCAGCAGTTTTGGACATTCATACGAGCAGTACTTC

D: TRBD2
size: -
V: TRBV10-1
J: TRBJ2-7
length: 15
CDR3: CASSDGLAGSYEQYF
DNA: TGCGCCAGCAGTGATGGACTAGCGGGATCCTACGAGCAGTACTTC

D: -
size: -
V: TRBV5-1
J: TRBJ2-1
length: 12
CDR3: CASSLRGIEQFF
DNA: TGCGCCAGCAGCCTCAGGGGAATTGAGCAGTTCTTC

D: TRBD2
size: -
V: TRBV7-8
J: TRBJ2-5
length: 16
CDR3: CASSLLLAGGKETQYF
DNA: TGTGCCAGCAGCTTACTACTAGCGGGAGGAAAGGAGACCCAGTACTTC

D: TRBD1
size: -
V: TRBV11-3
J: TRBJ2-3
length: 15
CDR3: CASSLRTGGTDTQYF
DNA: TGTGCCAGCAGCTTACGGACAGGGGGCACAGATACGCAGTATTTT

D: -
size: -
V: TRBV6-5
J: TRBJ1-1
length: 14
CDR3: CASSYSRGNTEAFF
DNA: TGTGCCAGCAGTTACTCGAGGGGGAACACTGAAGCTTTCTTT

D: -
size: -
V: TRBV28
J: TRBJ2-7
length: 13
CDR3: CASSLRQLGEQYF
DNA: TGTGCCAGCAGTTTACGGCAGTTAGGCGAGCAGTACTTC

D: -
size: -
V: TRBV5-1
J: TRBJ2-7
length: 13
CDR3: CASSQDSNYEQYF
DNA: TGCGCCAGCAGCCAAGACTCGAACTACGAGCAGTACTTC